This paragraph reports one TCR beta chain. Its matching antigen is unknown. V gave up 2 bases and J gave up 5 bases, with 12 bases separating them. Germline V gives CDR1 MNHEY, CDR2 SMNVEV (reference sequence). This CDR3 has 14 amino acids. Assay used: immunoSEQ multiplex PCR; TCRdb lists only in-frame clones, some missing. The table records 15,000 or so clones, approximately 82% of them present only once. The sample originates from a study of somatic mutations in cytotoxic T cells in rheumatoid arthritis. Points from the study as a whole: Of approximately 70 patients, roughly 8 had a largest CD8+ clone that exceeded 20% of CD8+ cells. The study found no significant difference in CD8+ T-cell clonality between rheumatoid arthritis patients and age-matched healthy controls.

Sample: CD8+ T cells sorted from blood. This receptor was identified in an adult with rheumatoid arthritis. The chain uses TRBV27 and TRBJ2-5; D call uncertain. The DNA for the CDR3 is TGTGCCAGCAGTTTAACGGGCACTGAGGAGACCCAGTACTTC. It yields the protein CASSLTGTEETQYF.